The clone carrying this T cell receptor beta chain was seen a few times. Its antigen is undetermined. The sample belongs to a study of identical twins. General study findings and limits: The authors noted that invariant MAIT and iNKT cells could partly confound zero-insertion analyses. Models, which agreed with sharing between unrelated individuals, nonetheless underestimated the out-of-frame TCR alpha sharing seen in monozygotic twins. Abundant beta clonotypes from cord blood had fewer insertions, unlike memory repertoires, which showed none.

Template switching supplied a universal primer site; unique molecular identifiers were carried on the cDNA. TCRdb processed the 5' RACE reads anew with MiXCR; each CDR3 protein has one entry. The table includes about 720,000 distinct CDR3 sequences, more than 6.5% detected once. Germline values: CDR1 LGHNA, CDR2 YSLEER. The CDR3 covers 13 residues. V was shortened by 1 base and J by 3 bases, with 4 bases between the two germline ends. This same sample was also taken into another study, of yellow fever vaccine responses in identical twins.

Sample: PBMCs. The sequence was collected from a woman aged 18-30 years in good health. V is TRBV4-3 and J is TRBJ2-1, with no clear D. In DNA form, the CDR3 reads TGCGCCAGCAGCCAAGCGGTCTACAATGAGCAGTTCTTC. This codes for CASSQAVYNEQFF.